The source of this T cell receptor (beta chain) is a study of blood T cell repertoires in COVID-19 (dated by TCRdb to 2018 to 2021). In the study overall: Samples from collaborators originated in the United States, Italy and Spain and spanned both the acute and convalescent phases of COVID-19. Sample metadata almost always included a de-identified subject ID, COVID-19 status, age in years and sex. Subjects who had been exposed to COVID-19, were actively infected with it, or had recovered from it provided the deeply sampled blood TCRbeta repertoires that made up the dataset. Where available, HLA class I and class II types were taken from metadata supplied by the sample provider and were not determined by assay-based typing. Samples were obtained from the ongoing ImmuneRACE study (first 160 participants) and from some 1,300 subjects provided by 6 global collaborators. The material from the prospective study consisted of cDNA or gDNA derived from T cells, B-cell-depleted T cells, or PBMCs. The repertoires were released in a freely available public database meant as a resource for research on the immune response to SARS-CoV-2. Results and caveats for the whole study, not just this receptor: How much clinical and demographic metadata was included differed by source and by participant, and the metadata was provided uncurated.

A remark on this clone: Its recognized antigen is unknown. Base qualities are missing; no much larger clone stands one base away.

TCRbeta CDR3 regions were amplified from genomic DNA by means of the immunoSEQ Assay, a bias-controlled multiplex PCR. Regarding the original processing steps: The number of nucleated cells in each sample was estimated by amplification of reference gene primers within the assay. Sequence reads were collapsed and filtered to measure the absolute abundance of every unique TCRbeta CDR3 rearrangement. For each sample, productive Simpson clonality was calculated by taking the square root of Simpson's diversity index across productive rearrangements. TCRdb took over this immuneACCESS table, retaining in-frame rearrangements with V and J assigned. Such tables are incomplete; in checked studies, under half of the missing clones stem from an unresolved V gene, and the remainder is unexplained. The D gene and trimming were derived from the DNA, and the V and J assignments and clone size from that table. This sample comprises hundreds of thousands of clones, 70% to 90% of them detected only once. The ten largest clones represent 0.2% to 0.3% of the sample.

Each collaborating institution followed its own protocols to collect whole blood in K2EDTA tubes. For TCRbeta analysis, collaborators shipped samples as frozen whole blood, isolated PBMCs, or DNA extracted from either of those sample types. The receptor comes from a woman in her late teens or twenties with acute or convalescent COVID-19. Sequences were obtained from peripheral blood.

The DNA reads as follows: TGTGCCAGCAGCCCATCGGAACAGGGCAGCGAATACGAGCAGTACTTC. Its protein is CASSPSEQGSEYEQYF. The chain is assembled from TRBV5-5 and TRBJ2-7, with TRBD1 perhaps the D gene, on 6 matching bases. The CDR3 numbers 16 residues from cysteine through phenylalanine. Left in the record is the CDR3 DNA by itself, 48 bases read in frame from the first base. Between the V and J ends, shortened by 4 bases and 4 bases respectively, the junction contains 21 bases. Sequences SGHKS (CDR1) and YYEKEE (CDR2) are obtained from the germline V gene (reference sequence).